This T cell receptor (beta chain) was identified during a study of human T cells and chemical hapten exposure. What the library attached to individual cDNA molecules were unique molecular identifiers. Via MiXCR, TCRdb re-called the RACE reads, giving one row per CDR3 protein. The table lists 300,000 to 450,000 distinct CDR3 sequences, 4% to 6% of them singletons. This clonotype appeared a few times. Antigen: not known. The time point denotes: pre-sensitization, week 0. Specified treatment: therapeutic diphenylcyclopropenone sensitization with weekly scalp DPC. The starting material, unfractionated whole blood, was used for total RNA extraction. Whole-study findings and limits: Alopecia in all donors means immunity may differ from healthy individuals.

The CDR3 consists of 15 residues. The sequenced sample was whole blood, obtained in connection with sensitization to the hapten diphenylcyclopropenone (DPC). The rearrangement links TRBV21-1 to TRBJ1-4; the table's D call, TRBD1, was not checked against the DNA. TRBV21-1 constitutes a pseudogene. The origin of this receptor is a woman aged 45 to 65 with alopecia areata. Some clones in this sample may be carry-over from other donors' samples. CDR3 coding DNA: TGTGCCAGCAGCGACCGGGACACTTCTAATGAAAAACTGTTTTTT. It specifies CASSDRDTSNEKLFF.